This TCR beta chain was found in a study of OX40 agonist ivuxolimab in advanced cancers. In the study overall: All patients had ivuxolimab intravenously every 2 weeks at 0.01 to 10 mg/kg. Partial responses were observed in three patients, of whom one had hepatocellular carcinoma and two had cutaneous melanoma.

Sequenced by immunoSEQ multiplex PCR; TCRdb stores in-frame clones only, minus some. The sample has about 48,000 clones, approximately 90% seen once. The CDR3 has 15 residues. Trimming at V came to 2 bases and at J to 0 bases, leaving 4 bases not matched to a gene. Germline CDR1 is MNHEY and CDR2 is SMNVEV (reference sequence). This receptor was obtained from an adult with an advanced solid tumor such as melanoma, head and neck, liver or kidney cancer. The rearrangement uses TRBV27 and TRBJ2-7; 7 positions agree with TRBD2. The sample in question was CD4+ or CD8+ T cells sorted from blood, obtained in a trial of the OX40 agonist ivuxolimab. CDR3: CASSLAGGSSYEQYF. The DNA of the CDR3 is TGTGCCAGCAGTTTAGCGGGCGGGAGCTCCTACGAGCAGTACTTC.